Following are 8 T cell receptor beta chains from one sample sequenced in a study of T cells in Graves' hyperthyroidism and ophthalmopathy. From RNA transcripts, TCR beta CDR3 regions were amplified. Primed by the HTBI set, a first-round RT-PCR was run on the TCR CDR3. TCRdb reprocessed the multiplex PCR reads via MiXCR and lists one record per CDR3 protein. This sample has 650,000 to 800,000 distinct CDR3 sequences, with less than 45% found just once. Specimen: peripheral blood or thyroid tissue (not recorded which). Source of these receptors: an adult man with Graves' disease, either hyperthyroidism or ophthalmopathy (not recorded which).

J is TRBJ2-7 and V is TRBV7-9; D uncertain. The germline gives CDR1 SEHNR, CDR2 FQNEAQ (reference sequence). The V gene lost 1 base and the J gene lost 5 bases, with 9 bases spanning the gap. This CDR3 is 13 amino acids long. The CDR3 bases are TGTGCCAGCAGCTTAGGACCGCCACACGAGCAGTACTTC. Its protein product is CASSLGPPHEQYF. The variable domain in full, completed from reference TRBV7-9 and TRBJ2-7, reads DTGVSQNPRHKITKRGQNVTFRCDPISEHNRLYWYRQTLGQGPEFLTYFQNEAQLEKSRLLSDRFSAERPKGSFSTLEIQRTEQGDSAMYLCASSLGPPHEQYFGPGTRLTVT.

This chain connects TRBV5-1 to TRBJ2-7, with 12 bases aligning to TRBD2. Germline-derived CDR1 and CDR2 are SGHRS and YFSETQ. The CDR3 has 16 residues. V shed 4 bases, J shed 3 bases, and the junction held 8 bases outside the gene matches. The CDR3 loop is CASSLSGLAGLYEQYF. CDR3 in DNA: TGCGCCAGCAGCCTATCCGGACTAGCGGGGCTCTACGAGCAGTACTTC.

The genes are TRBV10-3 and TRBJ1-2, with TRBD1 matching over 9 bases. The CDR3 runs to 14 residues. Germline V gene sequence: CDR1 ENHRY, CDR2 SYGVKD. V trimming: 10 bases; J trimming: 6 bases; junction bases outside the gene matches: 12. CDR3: CATKMGQGGNGYTF. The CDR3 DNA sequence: TGTGCCACCAAAATGGGACAGGGAGGGAATGGCTACACCTTC.

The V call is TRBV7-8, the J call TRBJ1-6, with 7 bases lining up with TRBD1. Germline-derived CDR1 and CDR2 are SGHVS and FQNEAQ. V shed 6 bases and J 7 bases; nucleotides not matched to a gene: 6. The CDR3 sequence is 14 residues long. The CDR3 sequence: CASRPDRVNSPLHF. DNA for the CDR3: TGTGCCAGCAGACCTGACAGGGTGAATTCACCCCTCCACTTT.

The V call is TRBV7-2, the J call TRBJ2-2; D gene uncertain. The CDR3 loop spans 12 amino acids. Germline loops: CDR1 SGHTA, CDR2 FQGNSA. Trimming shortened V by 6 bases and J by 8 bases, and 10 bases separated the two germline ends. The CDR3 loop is CASSSVAGELFF. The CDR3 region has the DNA TGTGCCAGCAGTTCGGTTGCAGGGGAGCTGTTTTTT.

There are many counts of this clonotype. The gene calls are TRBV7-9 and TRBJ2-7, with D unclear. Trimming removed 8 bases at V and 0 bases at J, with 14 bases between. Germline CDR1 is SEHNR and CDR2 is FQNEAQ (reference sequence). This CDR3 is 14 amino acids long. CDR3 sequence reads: CASSPPHNSYEQYF. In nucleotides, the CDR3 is TGTGCCAGCTCCCCTCCTCATAACTCCTACGAGCAGTACTTC. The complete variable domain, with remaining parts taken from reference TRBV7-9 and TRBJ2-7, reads DTGVSQNPRHKITKRGQNVTFRCDPISEHNRLYWYRQTLGQGPEFLTYFQNEAQLEKSRLLSDRFSAERPKGSFSTLEIQRTEQGDSAMYLCASSPPHNSYEQYFGPGTRLTVT.

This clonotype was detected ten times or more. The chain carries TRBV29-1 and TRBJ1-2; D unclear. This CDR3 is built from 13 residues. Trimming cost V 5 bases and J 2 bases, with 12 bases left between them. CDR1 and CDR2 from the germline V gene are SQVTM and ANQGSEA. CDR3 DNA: TGCAGCGTTCTCCCGGACGGCAACTATGGCTACACCTTC. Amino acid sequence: CSVLPDGNYGYTF.

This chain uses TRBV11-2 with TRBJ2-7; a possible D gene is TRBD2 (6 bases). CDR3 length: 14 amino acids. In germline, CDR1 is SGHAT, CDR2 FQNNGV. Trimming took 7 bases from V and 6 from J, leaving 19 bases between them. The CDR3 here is CASTAPSGVGEQYF. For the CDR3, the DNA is TGTGCCAGCACCGCCCCGTCGGGAGTAGGCGAGCAGTACTTC.